This TCR beta chain was sequenced in a study of technical replicates of blood from a few donors. Clones were read by immunoSEQ multiplex PCR, and TCRdb kept only the in-frame ones, dropping some. The profile shows 40,000 to 60,000 clones, about 86% of them singletons. CDR3 length equals 14 residues. Trimming stripped 1 base from V and 8 bases from J, with 9 bases between. Germline assignment: CDR1 MGHRA and CDR2 YSYEKL. The chain uses TRBV4-1 and TRBJ1-6; D is ambiguous. This receptor was obtained from a human donor in good health. Some clones in this sample may be carry-over from other donors' samples. The material sequenced was PBMCs. The CDR3 region is CASSQGWRDSPLHF. In DNA, the CDR3 is TGCGCCAGCAGCCAAGGGTGGAGGGATTCACCCCTCCACTTT.